This TCR beta chain was recorded in a study of identical twins. Study conclusions and caveats: Cord blood beta clonotypes that were abundant carried fewer insertions, and memory repertoires showed no such trend. For out-of-frame alpha sequences shared by twins, low generation probability was in excess.

The V gene lost 4 bases and the J gene lost 10 bases, with 17 bases spanning the gap. CDR1 is LGHDT, CDR2 YNNKEL, per germline (reference sequence). The length of the CDR3 is 14 residues. In its sample, this clonotype was seen a few times. Its antigen is undetermined. TCRdb recomputed calls from the 5' RACE reads with MiXCR, one row per CDR3 protein. Among 1.5 million or so distinct CDR3 sequences, 25% to 35% were seen once, and the ten largest hold around 0.3%. The gene calls are TRBV3-1 and TRBJ2-1, with no clear D. The sample consisted of cord blood. This sequence was found in a newborn girl in good health. The CDR3 loop reads CASSPLETPWEQFF. CDR3 in DNA: TGTGCCAGCAGCCCCCTTGAGACTCCATGGGAGCAGTTCTTC.